The clone carrying this T cell receptor beta chain was detected only a few times. The sample originates from a study of patients and donors after allogeneic stem cell transplantation. From the RT-PCR reads, TCRdb called clonotypes with MiXCR, one entry per CDR3 protein. The sample yields hundreds of thousands of distinct CDR3 sequences, 16% seen once. The sequencing input was blood, either unsorted or a sorted T cell fraction (not recorded which). The source is a human donor who was either an allogeneic HSCT recipient or a stem cell or donor lymphocyte infusion donor (not recorded which). It is not recorded whose cells these are; they may come from a transplant donor.

CDR3 region: CSATNQGGPAGTQYF. CDR3 nucleotide sequence: TGCAGTGCTACTAATCAGGGAGGACCCGCTGGGACCCAGTACTTC. This chain connects TRBV20-1 to TRBJ2-5, with TRBD2 as a possible D gene (6 bases). Trimming took 4 bases from V and 7 from J, leaving 22 bases between them. This CDR3 is 15 amino acids long. Germline-derived CDR1 and CDR2 are DFQATT and SNEGSKA (reference sequence).